Presented here are 24 T cell receptor beta chains from one specimen sequenced in a study of T cell changes during pregnancy in multiple sclerosis. Sequenced by immunoSEQ multiplex PCR; TCRdb stores in-frame clones only, minus some. Found here are 85,000 to 95,000 clones, around 91% of them singletons; the top ten hold over 1.5%. Sequencing used peripheral blood, obtained after pregnancy. All receptors derive from a female donor in good health, enrolled as a control in a pregnancy study.

The chain links TRBV7-3 to TRBJ2-6, with TRBD1 as a possible D gene (5 bases). This CDR3 spans 14 amino acids. Looked up from germline, CDR1 is SGHTA and CDR2 is FQGTGA. V was trimmed by 3 bases and J by 8 bases, leaving 11 bases between them. This CDR3 is CASSLGQGSNVLTF. CDR3 nucleotides: TGTGCCAGCAGCTTGGGGCAGGGATCCAACGTCCTGACTTTC.

The chain combines TRBV19 with TRBJ1-5; 8 nucleotides align to TRBD1. The V gene's germline CDR1 is LNHDA and CDR2 SQIVND (reference sequence). This CDR3 has 14 residues. J was trimmed by 7 bases and V by 4 bases; bases with no gene match: 6. Here the CDR3 reads CASSRTGIGQPQHF. The CDR3 region has the DNA TGTGCCAGTAGTAGGACAGGGATCGGCCAGCCCCAGCATTTT.

The gene calls are TRBV18 and TRBJ2-3, with TRBD2 identical over 9 bases. CDR3 length: 15 residues. J gave up 2 bases and V 4 bases, and 4 bases lay outside the gene matches. Looked up from germline, CDR1 is KGHSH and CDR2 is LQKENI. CDR3 sequence reads: CASSRSGGPTDTQYF. In nucleotides, the CDR3 is TGTGCCAGCTCACGTAGCGGGGGCCCCACAGATACGCAGTATTTT.

The V call is TRBV28, the J call TRBJ1-4; D remains unclear. CDR1 is MDHEN, CDR2 SYDVKM, per germline. V lost 1 base, J lost 5 bases, and 5 bases lay in between. The CDR3 runs to 13 residues. The CDR3: CASSLLSNEKLFF. CDR3 DNA sequence: TGTGCCAGCAGTTTATTGTCGAATGAAAAACTGTTTTTT.

The chain links TRBV5-3 to TRBJ1-4; 8 bases line up with TRBD1. TRBV5-3 carries the ORF label, with uncertain function. CDR3 length equals 14 residues. V lost 4 bases and J lost 8; bases outside the gene matches: 7. The CDR3 bases are TGTGCCAGAAGCAGGGACAGGTTGAAGGAAAAACTGTTTTTT. It codes for CARSRDRLKEKLFF.

This chain joins TRBV7-6 and TRBJ2-5; maybe TRBD2 (5 bases). Germline V gene data show CDR1 as SGHVS and CDR2 as FNYEAQ. V lost 1 base and J lost 2, with 11 bases in between. CDR3 length equals 15 residues. For the CDR3, the DNA is TGTGCCAGCAGCTTAGGAGGGTGGCAGCAAGAGACCCAGTACTTC. Protein: CASSLGGWQQETQYF.

This sequence joins TRBV2 and TRBJ1-1; D possibly corresponds to TRBD1 (5 bases). The germline V and J ends were trimmed by 2 bases and 8 bases, with 15 bases remaining between them. The germline CDR1 and CDR2 sequences are SNHLY and FYNNEI. CDR3 length: 14 residues. In nucleotides, the CDR3 is TGTGCCAGCAGTGAATCGGGGGGAAAAGGCGAAGCTTTCTTT. This translates into CASSESGGKGEAFF.

The chain is built from TRBV27 and TRBJ2-3; 7 nucleotides align to TRBD1. The trim removed 10 bases at V and 2 bases at J, leaving 9 bases unmatched. This CDR3 contains 14 residues. The germline gives CDR1 MNHEY, CDR2 SMNVEV (reference sequence). CDR3 DNA sequence: TGTGCCACCCCCTGGGACAGACTCACAGATACGCAGTATTTT. It yields the protein CATPWDRLTDTQYF.

J is TRBJ1-2 and V is TRBV30; TRBD1 matches 12 bases. Germline V gene lookup returns CDR1 GTSNPN and CDR2 SVGIG (reference sequence). J was trimmed by 8 bases and V by 2 bases; bases with no gene match: 9. CDR3 length equals 15 residues. For the CDR3, the DNA is TGTGCCTGGAGTCCCACGGGACAGGGGGCGCAAGGCTACACCTTC. It is translated as CAWSPTGQGAQGYTF.

This clone was recorded once. J is TRBJ2-2 and V is TRBV6-6; 12 nucleotides agree with TRBD1. In germline, CDR1 is MNHNY, CDR2 SVGAGI (reference sequence). V lost 6 bases to trimming and J lost 5 bases; unmatched junction nucleotides: 7. There are 16 residues in the CDR3. The CDR3 nucleotides are TGTGCCAGCAGGGCAGGGACAGGGGGCGCGACCGGGGAGCTGTTTTTT. This encodes CASRAGTGGATGELFF.

This chain uses TRBV19 with TRBJ1-2, with D maybe TRBD1 (5 bases). Looked up from germline, CDR1 is LNHDA and CDR2 is SQIVND (reference sequence). The germline V and J ends were trimmed by 10 bases and 5 bases, with 20 bases remaining between them. This CDR3 contains 14 residues. The CDR3 loop is CATPPILPGYGYTF. The CDR3 DNA sequence: TGTGCCACCCCACCCATTCTCCCAGGGTATGGCTACACCTTC.

The chain couples TRBV4-3 to TRBJ2-7, with a possible D match to TRBD2 (5 bases). Germline V gene sequence: CDR1 LGHNA, CDR2 YSLEER. Trimming pared 0 bases from V and 6 bases from J, leaving 12 bases between. The CDR3 has 14 residues. Here the CDR3 DNA reads TGCGCCAGCAGCCAAGAAGCACTAGAGGGCGAGCAGTACTTC. This gives the protein CASSQEALEGEQYF.

This clone was seen more than once but under ten times. The chain links TRBV25-1 to TRBJ1-2, with 12 bases that match TRBD1. Looked up from germline, CDR1 is MGHDK and CDR2 is SYGVNS. With V trimmed by 4 bases and J by 3 bases, 3 bases remained unmatched. This CDR3 contains 15 residues. CDR3 sequence reads: CASSGGTGGHYGYTF. As DNA, the CDR3 is TGTGCCAGCAGTGGGGGGACAGGGGGCCACTATGGCTACACCTTC.

The genes are TRBV5-5 and TRBJ1-2, with TRBD1 as a possible D gene (6 bases). CDR3 length: 13 amino acids. CDR1 is SGHKS, CDR2 YYEKEE, per germline (reference sequence). V gave up 2 bases and J gave up 6 bases, with 11 bases separating them. Written as DNA, the CDR3 is TGTGCCAGCAGCTTAGGATCAGGGGATGGCTACACCTTC. This sequence encodes CASSLGSGDGYTF.

The J gene is TRBJ2-1, the V gene TRBV5-1; TRBD2 agrees at 10 bases. Per the germline V gene, CDR1 is SGHRS and CDR2 is YFSETQ. The CDR3 has 16 amino acids. With 4 bases clipped from V and 7 bases from J, the junction kept 11 bases outside the gene matches. The CDR3 loop is CASSPSAGGPNNEQFF. CDR3 DNA sequence: TGCGCCAGCAGCCCTTCAGCGGGGGGGCCTAATAATGAGCAGTTCTTC.

The chain recombines TRBV6-6 with TRBJ2-7, with D tentatively TRBD1 (5 bases). The length of the CDR3 is 13 residues. Trimming cost V 0 bases and J 5 bases, with 8 bases left between them. Germline V gene sequence: CDR1 MNHNY, CDR2 SVGAGI (reference sequence). The CDR3 coding sequence is TGTGCCAGCAGTTACTCGGCAGGGCACGAGCAGTACTTC. Protein: CASSYSAGHEQYF.

As to this clone: One junction end disagrees with the germline gene, perhaps due to a read error. Other DNA sequences of this sample code for an identical CDR3. This chain connects TRBV5-5 to TRBJ1-2; the D is unclear. The germline gives CDR1 SGHKS, CDR2 YYEKEE (reference sequence). This CDR3 contains 14 residues. The chain's CDR3 is CASSVGLLNYGYTF. In DNA, the CDR3 is TGTGCCAGCAGCGTAGGACTCCTTAACTACGGCTACACCTTC.

Here the CDR3 DNA reads TGTGCCATCAGTGAGTCAGCCAAAAAAGAGACCCAGTACTTC. This sequence encodes CAISESAKKETQYF. This rearrangement joins TRBV10-3 to TRBJ2-5, with D unresolved. CDR1 and CDR2 from the germline V gene are ENHRY and SYGVKD. The CDR3 runs 14 residues. V was cut by 0 bases and J by 3 bases, with 8 bases left in between.

The chain joins TRBV7-3 to TRBJ2-3; 11 bases are a match to TRBD1. The CDR3 runs to 21 residues. Germline V gene sequence: CDR1 SGHTA, CDR2 FQGTGA. Losses at the gene ends were 5 bases for V and 1 base for J; bases not matched to a gene: 20. The CDR3 bases are TGTGCCAGCAGCCGCCTACCCGGGGACAGGGGGATAAAGTGGGGCACAGATACGCAGTATTTT. As protein: CASSRLPGDRGIKWGTDTQYF.

The chain couples TRBV5-8 to TRBJ1-3; 7 nucleotides match TRBD1. The CDR3 extends over 15 amino acids. V lost 4 bases to trimming and J lost 4 bases; unmatched junction nucleotides: 8. Per the germline V gene, CDR1 is SGHTS and CDR2 is YDEGEE. The CDR3 loop reads CASSLTGAEGNTIYF. The CDR3 DNA is TGTGCCAGCAGCCTTACAGGGGCCGAAGGAAACACCATATATTTT. The full variable domain, rest sourced from reference TRBV5-8 and TRBJ1-3, is EAGVTQSPTHLIKTRGQQATLRCSPISGHTSVYWYQQALGLGLQFLLWYDEGEERNRGNFPPRFSGRQFPNYSSELNVNALELEDSALYLCASSLTGAEGNTIYFGEGSWLTVV.

The chain uses TRBV20-1 and TRBJ2-1; no clear D. The germline CDR1 and CDR2 sequences are DFQATT and SNEGSKA (reference sequence). The CDR3 loop spans 11 amino acids. Trimming cost V 3 bases and J 5 bases, with 5 bases left between them. The CDR3 loop reads CSARRNNEQFF. CDR3 coding DNA: TGCAGTGCTAGGAGGAACAATGAGCAGTTCTTC.

CDR3 loop: CASSLIASGGISTDTQYF. CDR3 sequence (DNA): TGTGCCAGCAGCTTAATAGCTAGCGGGGGCATTAGCACAGATACGCAGTATTTT. This chain joins TRBV7-3 and TRBJ2-3; the match to TRBD2 covers 10 bases. Looked up from germline, CDR1 is SGHTA and CDR2 is FQGTGA. The CDR3 contains 18 residues. V lost 1 base and J lost 0; bases outside the gene matches: 7. Combining the CDR3 with reference TRBV7-3 and TRBJ2-3 gives the whole variable domain GAGVSQTPSNKVTEKGKYVELRCDPISGHTALYWYRQSLGQGPEFLIYFQGTGAADDSGLPNDRFFAVRPEGSVSTLKIQRTERGDSAVYLCASSLIASGGISTDTQYFGPGTRLTVL.

A single count supports this clone. V is TRBV18 and J is TRBJ2-2, with 8 bases matching TRBD1. V shed 3 bases and J 2 bases; nucleotides not matched to a gene: 8. The V gene's germline CDR1 is KGHSH and CDR2 LQKENI. This CDR3 contains 17 residues. CDR3 region: CASSPPGQGGNTGELFF. CDR3 nucleotides: TGTGCCAGCTCACCCCCCGGACAGGGCGGAAACACCGGGGAGCTGTTTTTT. The entire variable domain, with the rest obtained from reference TRBV18 and TRBJ2-2, is as follows: NAGVMQNPRHLVRRRGQEARLRCSPMKGHSHVYWYRQLPEEGLKFMVYLQKENIIDESGMPKERFSAEFPKEGPSILRIQQVVRGDSAAYFCASSPPGQGGNTGELFFGEGSRLTVL.

The CDR3 DNA is TGTGCCAGCTCACTCAGACGGGACAGGGGCCGGTACAATGAGCAGTTCTTC. Amino acid sequence: CASSLRRDRGRYNEQFF. The chain couples TRBV18 to TRBJ2-1, with 10 bases matching TRBD1. Germline loops: CDR1 KGHSH, CDR2 LQKENI. CDR3 length: 17 amino acids. V was pared by 4 bases and J by 4 bases, with 10 bases of the junction left unmatched.